This TCR beta chain was sequenced during a study of cytomegalovirus exposure and HLA in healthy donors. Study background: Out of about 360 genotyped donors, less than 90% belonged to the Caucasian-associated ancestry cluster.

This clone was seen more than once but under ten times. Its antigen is as yet unknown. General study findings and limits: The study reported that TCR beta sequences accurately predicted HLA-A and HLA-B alleles in most subjects. Sequencing depth across donors, presence/absence analyses assumed, was roughly uniform.

Primers included in the PCR were 60 Vbeta and 13 Jbeta primers. The repertoire was sequenced with immunoSEQ multiplex PCR; TCRdb's copy has only in-frame clones and lacks some. The table has 150,000 to 200,000 clones, 87% seen once; the top ten hold around 0.99%. Material: PBMCs. The source is a boy younger than 10 in good health and CMV-seronegative.

CDR3 sequence (DNA): TGCGCCAGCAGCTTCCCGGGACTAGCGGGAGTGGACGACACCGGGGAGCTGTTTTTT. This encodes CASSFPGLAGVDDTGELFF. V usage is TRBV5-1 and J usage is TRBJ2-2, with 14 bases that match TRBD2. Looked up from germline, CDR1 is SGHRS and CDR2 is YFSETQ. This CDR3 is 19 amino acids long. The V and J ends lost 2 bases and 3 bases, in that order; junction bases with no gene match: 9.